This TCR beta chain came from a study of blood T cells in healthy people across ages. Per-sample PBMC isolation yielded at least 6 million cells. Then a second PCR, running roughly 7 to 11 cycles, was carried out with a sample-barcoded 5' primer and a J-beta primer mix. MiXCR was run by TCRdb on the 5' RACE reads, yielding one entry per CDR3 protein. Among roughly 1.9 million distinct CDR3 sequences listed, around 42% were seen once. The TCR comes from a human donor in good health. The specimen was blood.

CDR3 sequence (DNA): TGTGCCTGCATAAGACAGGGCTACGAGCAGTACTTC. This encodes CACIRQGYEQYF. This chain connects TRBV2 to TRBJ2-7, with 7 bases that match TRBD1. Germline V lookup: CDR1 SNHLY, CDR2 FYNNEI. V lost 11 bases, J lost 3 bases, and 7 bases stayed unmatched. The CDR3 has 12 amino acids.